What follows describes a single TCR beta chain. Its antigen is undetermined. Unique molecular identifiers were incorporated during preparation of the TCRbeta library. From the PCR reads, TCRdb called clonotypes with MiXCR, one entry per CDR3 protein. The sample lists roughly 110,000 distinct CDR3 sequences, 9% to 12% seen once, with about 34% in the top ten. This record comes from a study of T-cell reconstitution after alpha-beta-depleted transplantation in children. Study-wide results and limits: Several hundred expanded graft clones reportedly were the source of alpha-beta T cells about two months after transplant. Elevated TCRbeta diversity at day 60 was traced, in some patients, to surviving recipient T cells and thymic progenitors. After one year, T-cell counts and TCRbeta diversity mostly came from new T cells.

This CDR3 spans 13 amino acids. V dropped 8 bases and J dropped 3 bases, with 10 bases sitting between them. Germline values: CDR1 MNHNY, CDR2 SVGAGI (reference sequence). The TCR comes from a boy younger than 10 with acute lymphoblastic leukemia, due to receive a stem cell transplant. The source material was PBMCs, sampled before TCRalphabeta/CD19-depleted stem cell transplant. This rearrangement joins TRBV6-6 to TRBJ1-4, with D perhaps matching TRBD1 (5 bases). In nucleotides, the CDR3 is TGTGCCAGCGAAGGGACGGCTAATGAAAAACTGTTTTTT. This gives the protein CASEGTANEKLFF.